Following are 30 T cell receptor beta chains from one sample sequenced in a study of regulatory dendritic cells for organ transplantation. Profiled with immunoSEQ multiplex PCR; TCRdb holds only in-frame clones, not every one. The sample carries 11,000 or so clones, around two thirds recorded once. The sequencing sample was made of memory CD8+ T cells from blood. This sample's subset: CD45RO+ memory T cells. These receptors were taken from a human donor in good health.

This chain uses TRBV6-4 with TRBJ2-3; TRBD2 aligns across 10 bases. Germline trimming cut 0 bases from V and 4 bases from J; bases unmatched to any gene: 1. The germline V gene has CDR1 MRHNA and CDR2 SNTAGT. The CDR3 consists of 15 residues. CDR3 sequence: CASSDSGTSADTQYF. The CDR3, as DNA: TGTGCCAGCAGTGACTCCGGGACTAGCGCAGATACGCAGTATTTT.

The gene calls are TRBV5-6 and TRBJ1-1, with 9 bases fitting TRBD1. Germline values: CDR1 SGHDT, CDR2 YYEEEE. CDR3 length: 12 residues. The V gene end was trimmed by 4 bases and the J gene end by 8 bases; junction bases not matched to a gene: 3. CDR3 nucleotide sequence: TGTGCCAGCAGCACAGGGGGCCTCGAAGCTTTCTTT. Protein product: CASSTGGLEAFF. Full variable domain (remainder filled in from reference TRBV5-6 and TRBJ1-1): DAGVTQSPTHLIKTRGQQVTLRCSPKSGHDTVSWYQQALGQGPQFIFQYYEEEERQRGNFPDRFSGHQFPNYSSELNVNALLLGDSALYLCASSTGGLEAFFGQGTRLTVV.

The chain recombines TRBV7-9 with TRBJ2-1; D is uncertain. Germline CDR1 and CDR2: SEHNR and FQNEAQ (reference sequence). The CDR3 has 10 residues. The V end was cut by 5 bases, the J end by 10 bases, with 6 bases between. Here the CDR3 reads CASSPREQFF. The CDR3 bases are TGTGCCAGCAGCCCCCGGGAGCAGTTCTTC.

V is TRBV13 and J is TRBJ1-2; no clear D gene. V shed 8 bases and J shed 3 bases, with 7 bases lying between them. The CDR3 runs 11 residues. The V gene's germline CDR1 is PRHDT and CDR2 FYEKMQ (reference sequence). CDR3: CASGYYYGYTF. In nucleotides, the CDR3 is TGTGCCAGCGGGTATTACTATGGCTACACCTTC.

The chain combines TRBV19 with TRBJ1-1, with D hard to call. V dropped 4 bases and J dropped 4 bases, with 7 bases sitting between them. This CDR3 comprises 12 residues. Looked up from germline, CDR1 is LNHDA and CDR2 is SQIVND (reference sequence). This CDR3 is CASSSMGTEAFF. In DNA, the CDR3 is TGTGCCAGTAGTAGTATGGGCACTGAAGCTTTCTTT.

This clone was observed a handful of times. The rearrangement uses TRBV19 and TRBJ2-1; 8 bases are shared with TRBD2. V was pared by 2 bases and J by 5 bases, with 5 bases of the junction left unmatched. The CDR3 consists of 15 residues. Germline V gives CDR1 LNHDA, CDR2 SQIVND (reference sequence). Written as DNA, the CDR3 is TGTGCCAGTAGTATACACGGGGGGGCGAACAATGAGCAGTTCTTC. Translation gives CASSIHGGANNEQFF.

CDR3 amino acids: CASSLGFGAHQETQYF. The CDR3 region has the DNA TGTGCCAGCAGCTTAGGCTTCGGGGCCCACCAAGAGACCCAGTACTTC. The chain employs TRBV11-2 and TRBJ2-5; either TRBD1 or TRBD2 may supply D (5 bases each). Trimming took 1 base from V and 0 from J, leaving 12 bases between them. From germline, CDR1 is SGHAT and CDR2 FQNNGV. This CDR3 has 16 residues.

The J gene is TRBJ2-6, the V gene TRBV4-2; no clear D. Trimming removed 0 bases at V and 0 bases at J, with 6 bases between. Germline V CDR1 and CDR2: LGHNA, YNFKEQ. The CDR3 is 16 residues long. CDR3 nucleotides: TGTGCCAGCAGCCAAGACGAAAGCTCTGGGGCCAACGTCCTGACTTTC. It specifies CASSQDESSGANVLTF.

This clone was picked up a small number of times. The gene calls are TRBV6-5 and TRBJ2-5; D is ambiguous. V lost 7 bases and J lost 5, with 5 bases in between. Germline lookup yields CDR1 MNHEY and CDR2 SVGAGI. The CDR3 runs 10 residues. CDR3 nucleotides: TGTGCCAGCAATCGGGAGACCCAGTACTTC. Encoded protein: CASNRETQYF.

DNA for the CDR3: TGTGCCACCAGCAGAGATCGAACAAGGAGGAACACTGAAGCTTTCTTT. Protein sequence: CATSRDRTRRNTEAFF. J is TRBJ1-1 and V is TRBV15; no reliable D call. Germline V gene lookup returns CDR1 LNHNV and CDR2 YYDKDF (reference sequence). Trimming removed 0 bases from V and 1 base from J, with 12 bases in between. The CDR3 contains 16 residues.

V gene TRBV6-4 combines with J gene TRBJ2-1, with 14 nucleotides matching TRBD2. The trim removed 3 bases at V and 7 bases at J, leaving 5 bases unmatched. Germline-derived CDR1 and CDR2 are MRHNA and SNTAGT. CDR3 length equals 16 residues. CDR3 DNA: TGTGCCAGCAGTGAAGCCGGGACTAGCGGGAGTAATGAGCAGTTCTTC. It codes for CASSEAGTSGSNEQFF.

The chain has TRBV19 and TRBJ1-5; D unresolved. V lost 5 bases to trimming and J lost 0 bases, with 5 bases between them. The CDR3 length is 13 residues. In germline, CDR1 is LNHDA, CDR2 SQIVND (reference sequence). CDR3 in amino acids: CASSGNSNQPQHF. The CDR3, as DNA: TGTGCCAGTAGTGGGAATAGCAATCAGCCCCAGCATTTT. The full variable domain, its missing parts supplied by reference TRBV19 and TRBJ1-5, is DGGITQSPKYLFRKEGQNVTLSCEQNLNHDAMYWYRQDPGQGLRLIYYSQIVNDFQKGDIAEGYSVSREKKESFPLTVTSAQKNPTAFYLCASSGNSNQPQHFGDGTRLSIL.

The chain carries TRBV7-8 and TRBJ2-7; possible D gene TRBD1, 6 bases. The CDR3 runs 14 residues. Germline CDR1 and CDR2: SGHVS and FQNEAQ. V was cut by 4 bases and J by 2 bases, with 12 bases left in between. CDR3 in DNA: TGTGCCAGCAGCTCGACCGGGACACCCTACGAGCAGTACTTC. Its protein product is CASSSTGTPYEQYF.

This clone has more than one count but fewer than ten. CDR3 DNA sequence: TGTGCCAGCAGTGGGGAGGACAGCCGCTCTGGGGCCAACGTCCTGACTTTC. Its translation: CASSGEDSRSGANVLTF. The chain links TRBV6-4 to TRBJ2-6; D possibly matches TRBD1 or TRBD2 (6 bases each). CDR1 is MRHNA and CDR2 is SNTAGT in the germline V gene. The V end lost 4 bases, the J end lost 0 bases, and 13 bases lay between the germline ends. CDR3 length: 17 residues.

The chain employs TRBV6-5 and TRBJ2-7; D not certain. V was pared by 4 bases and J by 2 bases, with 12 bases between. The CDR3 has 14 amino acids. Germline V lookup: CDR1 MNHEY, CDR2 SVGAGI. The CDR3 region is CASSSNVEPYEQYF. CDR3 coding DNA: TGTGCCAGCAGTTCCAACGTGGAACCCTACGAGCAGTACTTC.

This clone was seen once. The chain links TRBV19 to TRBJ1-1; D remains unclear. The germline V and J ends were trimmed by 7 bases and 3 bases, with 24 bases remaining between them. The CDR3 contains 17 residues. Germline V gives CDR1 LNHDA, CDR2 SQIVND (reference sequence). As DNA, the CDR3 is TGTGCCAGTATCGACGACCCGGAAATAAACTGGGACACTGAAGCTTTCTTT. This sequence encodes CASIDDPEINWDTEAFF.

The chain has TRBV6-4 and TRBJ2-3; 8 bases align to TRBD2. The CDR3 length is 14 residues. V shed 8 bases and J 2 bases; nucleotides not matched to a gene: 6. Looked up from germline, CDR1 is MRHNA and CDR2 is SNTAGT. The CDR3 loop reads CASAKAGDTDTQYF. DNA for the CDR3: TGTGCCAGCGCCAAAGCGGGAGACACAGATACGCAGTATTTT.

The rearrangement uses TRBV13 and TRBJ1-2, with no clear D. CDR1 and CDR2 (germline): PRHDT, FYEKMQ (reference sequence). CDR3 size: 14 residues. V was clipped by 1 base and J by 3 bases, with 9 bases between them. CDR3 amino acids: CASSLVGQYYGYTF. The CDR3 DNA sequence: TGTGCCAGCAGCTTAGTTGGGCAGTACTATGGCTACACCTTC.

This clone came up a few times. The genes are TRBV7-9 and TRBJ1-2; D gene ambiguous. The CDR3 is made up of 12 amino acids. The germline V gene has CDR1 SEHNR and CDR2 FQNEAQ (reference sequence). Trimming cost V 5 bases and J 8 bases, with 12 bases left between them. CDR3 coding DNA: TGTGCCAGCAGCGGTAGTGGGGTCGGCTACACCTTC. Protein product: CASSGSGVGYTF.

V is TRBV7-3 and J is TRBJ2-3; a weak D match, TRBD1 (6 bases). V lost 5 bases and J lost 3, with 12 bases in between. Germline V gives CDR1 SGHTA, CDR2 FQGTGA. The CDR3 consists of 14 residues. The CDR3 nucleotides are TGTGCCAGCAGCCTACTAGGGGGAACAGATACGCAGTATTTT. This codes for CASSLLGGTDTQYF.

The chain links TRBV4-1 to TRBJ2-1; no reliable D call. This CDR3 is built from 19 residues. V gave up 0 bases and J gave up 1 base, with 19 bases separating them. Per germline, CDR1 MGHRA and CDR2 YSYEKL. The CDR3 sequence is CASSQDHVPKLRSYNEQFF. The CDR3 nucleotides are TGCGCCAGCAGCCAAGACCACGTCCCCAAGCTGAGATCCTACAATGAGCAGTTCTTC.

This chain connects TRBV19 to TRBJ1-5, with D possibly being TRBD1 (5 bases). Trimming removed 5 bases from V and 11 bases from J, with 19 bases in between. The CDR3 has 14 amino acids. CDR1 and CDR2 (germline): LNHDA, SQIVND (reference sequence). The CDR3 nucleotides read TGTGCCAGTAGTTCACAGGCCCCTCCTATATCCCAGCATTTT. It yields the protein CASSSQAPPISQHF.

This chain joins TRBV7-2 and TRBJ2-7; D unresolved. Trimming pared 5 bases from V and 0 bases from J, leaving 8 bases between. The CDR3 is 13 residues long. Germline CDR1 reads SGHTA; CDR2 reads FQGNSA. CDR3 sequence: CASSPSSSYEQYF. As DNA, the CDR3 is TGTGCCAGCAGCCCTTCCAGCTCCTACGAGCAGTACTTC.

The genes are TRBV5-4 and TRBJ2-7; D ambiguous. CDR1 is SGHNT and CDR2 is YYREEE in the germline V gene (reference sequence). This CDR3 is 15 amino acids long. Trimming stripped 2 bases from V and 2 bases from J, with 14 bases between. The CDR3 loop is CASSFGLGPTYEQYF. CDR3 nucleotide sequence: TGTGCCAGCAGCTTCGGGTTGGGCCCTACCTACGAGCAGTACTTC.

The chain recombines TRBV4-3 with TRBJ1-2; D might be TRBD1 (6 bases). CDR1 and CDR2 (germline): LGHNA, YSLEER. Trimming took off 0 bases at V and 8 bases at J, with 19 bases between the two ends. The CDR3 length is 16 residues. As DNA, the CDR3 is TGCGCCAGCAGCCAAGATCGGTCGAGTAGGGGGGCGGGCTACACCTTC. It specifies CASSQDRSSRGAGYTF.

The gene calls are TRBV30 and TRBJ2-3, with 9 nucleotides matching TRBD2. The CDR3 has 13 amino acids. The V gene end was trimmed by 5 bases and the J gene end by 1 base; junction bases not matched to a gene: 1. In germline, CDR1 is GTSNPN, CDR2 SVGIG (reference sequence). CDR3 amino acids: CAWSSGGTDTQYF. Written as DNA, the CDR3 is TGTGCCTGGTCTAGCGGGGGCACAGATACGCAGTATTTT.

CDR3 bases: TGCAGCGTTGGGCTCGGGTTTAACTATGGCTACACCTTC. The encoded protein is CSVGLGFNYGYTF. V and J are TRBV29-1 and TRBJ1-2; D gene unclear. The CDR3 covers 13 residues. CDR1 SQVTM and CDR2 ANQGSEA come from the germline V gene. V was trimmed by 4 bases and J by 1 base, leaving 10 bases between them.

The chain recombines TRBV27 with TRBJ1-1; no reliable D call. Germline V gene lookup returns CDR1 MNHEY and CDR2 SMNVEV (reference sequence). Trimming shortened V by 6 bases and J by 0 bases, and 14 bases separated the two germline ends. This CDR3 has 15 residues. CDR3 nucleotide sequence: TGTGCCAGCAGCCCTCCTCCCTACATGAACACTGAAGCTTTCTTT. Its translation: CASSPPPYMNTEAFF.

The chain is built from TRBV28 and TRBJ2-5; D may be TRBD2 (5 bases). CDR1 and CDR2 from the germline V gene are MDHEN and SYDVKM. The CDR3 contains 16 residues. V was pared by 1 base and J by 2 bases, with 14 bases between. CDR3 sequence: CASSLLGAELQETQYF. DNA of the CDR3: TGTGCCAGCAGTTTATTAGGAGCGGAGCTTCAAGAGACCCAGTACTTC.

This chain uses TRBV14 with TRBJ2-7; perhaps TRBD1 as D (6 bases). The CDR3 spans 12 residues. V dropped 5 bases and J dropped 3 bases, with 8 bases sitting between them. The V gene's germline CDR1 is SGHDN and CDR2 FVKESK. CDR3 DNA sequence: TGTGCCAGCAGCGGCAGGGGCTACGAGCAGTACTTC. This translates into CASSGRGYEQYF.